A single sample is the source of the 21 T cell receptor beta chains below, sequenced in a study of identical twins. TCRdb reprocessed the 5' RACE reads via MiXCR and lists one record per CDR3 protein. The sample consists of fewer than 900,000 distinct CDR3 sequences, about 20% of them appearing once. The same specimen was also included in a second study, on T cells expressing NK-cell markers.

Source material: PBMCs. These TCRs come from a woman aged 18-29 years in good health.

The chain employs TRBV20-1 and TRBJ1-2; D is undetermined. Trimming left V 5 bases short and J 2 bases short, with 12 bases between. The CDR3 runs to 13 residues. Germline V lookup: CDR1 DFQATT, CDR2 SNEGSKA (reference sequence). The CDR3: CSAFDTTNYGYTF. The CDR3 bases are TGCAGTGCTTTTGACACCACGAACTATGGCTACACCTTC.

This clonotype was seen a few times. The V call is TRBV4-2, the J call TRBJ1-4; D call uncertain. The V and J ends lost 4 bases and 6 bases respectively, with 9 bases between them. CDR3 size: 13 residues. CDR1 and CDR2 from the germline V gene are LGHNA and YNFKEQ. CDR3 protein: CASSRMSDEKLFF. DNA of the CDR3: TGTGCCAGCAGCCGGATGTCGGATGAAAAACTGTTTTTT.

This clonotype was picked up many times. The chain is built from TRBV7-2 and TRBJ1-2; 7 bases fit TRBD1. Germline V gene lookup returns CDR1 SGHTA and CDR2 FQGNSA. J was trimmed by 5 bases and V by 5 bases; bases with no gene match: 8. The CDR3 spans 14 residues. This CDR3 reads CASSLSTGEYGYTF. The DNA of the CDR3 is TGTGCCAGCAGCCTGTCCACAGGGGAATATGGCTACACCTTC.

The sample holds a few counts of this clonotype. The chain combines TRBV9 with TRBJ1-5; the D gene is possibly TRBD1 (6 bases). Germline assignment: CDR1 SGDLS and CDR2 YYNGEE. The CDR3 has 14 amino acids. The germline V and J ends were trimmed by 4 bases and 8 bases, with 16 bases remaining between them. CDR3 amino acids: CASSTTGGAEPQHF. As DNA, the CDR3 is TGTGCCAGCAGCACAACTGGGGGCGCGGAGCCCCAGCATTTT.

V gene TRBV20-1 combines with J gene TRBJ2-7, with D perhaps TRBD1 (6 bases). CDR3 length equals 13 residues. Trimming shortened V by 5 bases and J by 1 base, and 12 bases separated the two germline ends. Germline V CDR1 and CDR2: DFQATT, SNEGSKA (reference sequence). CDR3: CSASRGKSYEQYF. CDR3 nucleotides: TGCAGTGCTTCCAGGGGCAAGTCCTACGAGCAGTACTTC.

The chain combines TRBV19 with TRBJ2-3; no definite D call. CDR3 length: 14 amino acids. The V gene lost 3 bases and the J gene lost 3 bases, with 10 bases spanning the gap. Germline assignment: CDR1 LNHDA and CDR2 SQIVND (reference sequence). The CDR3, as DNA: TGTGCCAGTAGTATGTATGTAAGAACAGATACGCAGTATTTT. Amino acid sequence: CASSMYVRTDTQYF.

This rearrangement joins TRBV7-2 to TRBJ1-6, with a possible D match to TRBD1 (5 bases). V was clipped by 8 bases and J by 7 bases, with 24 bases between them. This CDR3 comprises 17 residues. Germline lookup yields CDR1 SGHTA and CDR2 FQGNSA. The CDR3 is CASGIRGGVNPNSPLHF. CDR3 nucleotide sequence: TGTGCCAGCGGCATACGGGGGGGGGTAAATCCAAATTCACCCCTCCACTTT.

This clonotype was seen a single time. This chain joins TRBV4-2 and TRBJ2-3, with 10 bases identical to TRBD2. The CDR3 runs 17 residues. Germline CDR1 is LGHNA and CDR2 is YNFKEQ. Trimming removed 9 bases from V and 0 bases from J; junction bases left unmatched: 12. The CDR3 reads CARSALERGGSTDTQYF. DNA for the CDR3: TGTGCCAGAAGCGCCCTAGAGCGGGGGGGGAGCACAGATACGCAGTATTTT.

This sequence joins TRBV10-3 and TRBJ2-1; D is possibly TRBD2 (5 bases). The V end lost 5 bases, the J end lost 0 bases, and 17 bases lay between the germline ends. The CDR3 is 17 amino acids. The germline V gene encodes CDR1 ENHRY and CDR2 SYGVKD. The CDR3 reads CAISFREEGSSYNEQFF. DNA for the CDR3: TGTGCCATCAGTTTTAGAGAAGAGGGCAGCTCCTACAATGAGCAGTTCTTC.

The genes are TRBV5-1 and TRBJ2-3; 7 nucleotides agree with TRBD1. The germline gives CDR1 SGHRS, CDR2 YFSETQ. This CDR3 region has 15 residues. V trimming: 2 bases; J trimming: 2 bases; junction bases outside the gene matches: 5. In DNA form, the CDR3 reads TGCGCCAGCAGCTTTGGACAGGCGAACACAGATACGCAGTATTTT. Its protein is CASSFGQANTDTQYF.

This clonotype was detected a few times. This chain links TRBV6-5 with TRBJ2-7; tentatively, D is TRBD1 (5 bases). V lost 4 bases, J lost 0 bases, and 10 bases lay in between. In germline, CDR1 is MNHEY, CDR2 SVGAGI. The CDR3 has 14 residues. This chain's CDR3 is CASSLSDSSYEQYF. CDR3 coding DNA: TGTGCCAGCAGTTTATCCGACAGCTCCTACGAGCAGTACTTC.

This clonotype appeared a few times. This chain links TRBV24-1 with TRBJ1-1; weak D call: TRBD1 (5 bases). Trimming pared 9 bases from V and 1 base from J, leaving 11 bases between. The germline V gene encodes CDR1 KGHDR and CDR2 SFDVKD. The CDR3 is 13 residues long. This CDR3 is CATQDRRNTEAFF. The CDR3 DNA follows: TGTGCCACCCAAGACAGACGGAACACTGAAGCTTTCTTT.

The chain recombines TRBV5-5 with TRBJ2-7; unclear D gene. This CDR3 spans 14 amino acids. CDR1 is SGHKS and CDR2 is YYEKEE in the germline V gene (reference sequence). Trimming took 0 bases from V and 2 from J, leaving 9 bases between them. The CDR3 sequence: CASSLGDYTYEQYF. Here the CDR3 DNA reads TGTGCCAGCAGCTTGGGCGATTATACCTACGAGCAGTACTTC.

The genes are TRBV20-1 and TRBJ1-2; no definite D call. The germline V gene has CDR1 DFQATT and CDR2 SNEGSKA (reference sequence). The CDR3 extends over 12 amino acids. V was pared by 6 bases and J by 2 bases, with 10 bases between. CDR3 sequence (DNA): TGCAGTGCGGCGACGGAAAACTATGGCTACACCTTC. Its protein is CSAATENYGYTF.

The sample holds one count of this clonotype. This chain links TRBV11-1 with TRBJ2-7; 9 bases are a match to TRBD1. Germline V gene data show CDR1 as SGHAT and CDR2 as FQDESV (reference sequence). The CDR3 length is 20 residues. V shed 2 bases and J 1 base; nucleotides not matched to a gene: 18. In DNA, the CDR3 is TGTGCCAGCAGCTTACTCCGGACAGGGGTTATTGGGACTCGGTCCTACGAGCAGTACTTC. It specifies CASSLLRTGVIGTRSYEQYF.

The genes are TRBV20-1 and TRBJ2-5, with D perhaps assigned TRBD1 or TRBD2 (6 bases each). This CDR3 contains 14 residues. The germline V gene has CDR1 DFQATT and CDR2 SNEGSKA (reference sequence). V gave up 3 bases and J gave up 9 bases, with 20 bases separating them. CDR3 sequence: CSARLAGDRGAQYF. CDR3 nucleotide sequence: TGCAGTGCTAGGCTGGCAGGGGATAGGGGGGCCCAGTACTTC.

This clonotype has just a few counts. The chain uses TRBV12-3 or TRBV12-4 and TRBJ2-1; D uncertain. This CDR3 comprises 13 residues. Trimming shortened V by 2 bases and J by 10 bases, and 12 bases separated the two germline ends. This CDR3 is CASSLSEDGEQFF. The CDR3 region has the DNA TGTGCCAGCAGTTTAAGTGAGGATGGGGAGCAGTTCTTC.

The table lists this clonotype with a few counts. The rearrangement joins TRBV7-9 to TRBJ1-6, with 7 nucleotides matching TRBD1. Germline trimming cut 3 bases from V and 8 bases from J; bases unmatched to any gene: 7. CDR1 and CDR2 from the germline V gene are SEHNR and FQNEAQ (reference sequence). The CDR3 runs to 15 residues. In DNA form, the CDR3 reads TGTGCCAGCAGCTTTCCCCGGACAGGACATTCACCCCTCCACTTT. It yields the protein CASSFPRTGHSPLHF.

The V and J genes are TRBV5-1 and TRBJ2-1; 9 bases line up with TRBD1. CDR3 length: 13 amino acids. Germline CDR1 reads SGHRS; CDR2 reads YFSETQ. Germline trimming cut 6 bases from V and 8 bases from J; bases unmatched to any gene: 6. The CDR3 DNA sequence: TGCGCCAGCACGGGACAGGGTGGCTATGAGCAGTTCTTC. This sequence encodes CASTGQGGYEQFF.

The gene calls are TRBV7-8 and TRBJ2-1; D ambiguous. The V gene's germline CDR1 is SGHVS and CDR2 FQNEAQ. V was pared by 2 bases and J by 4 bases, with 12 bases between. The CDR3 spans 15 residues. The CDR3 coding sequence is TGTGCCAGCAGCTTAATGACCGATCCTTACAATGAGCAGTTCTTC. Its protein is CASSLMTDPYNEQFF.

CDR3 DNA: TGTGCCAGCAGTCGACGGACCCGCGGGTTAAGAGTCACCTATAATTCACCCCTCCACTTT. Translating gives CASSRRTRGLRVTYNSPLHF. This chain joins TRBV6-4 and TRBJ1-6; D is ambiguous. The CDR3 is 20 residues long. Trimming left V 5 bases short and J 2 bases short, with 25 bases between. The germline V gene has CDR1 MRHNA and CDR2 SNTAGT.